This T cell receptor beta chain was captured by sequencing in a study of T-cell memory formation after mild COVID-19. Study-level findings and limits: Several responding clones turned up in pre-infection memory, indicating that cross-reactive memory may have taken part.

A note on this clonotype: What it binds is not known.

TCRdb redid the calling of the 5' RACE reads with MiXCR, one entry per CDR3 protein. The data contain over 450,000 distinct CDR3 sequences, over 20% of them singletons. V was trimmed by 5 bases and J by 0 bases, leaving 11 bases between them. Germline values: CDR1 SGHTA, CDR2 FQGNSA. The CDR3 sequence is 15 residues long. The sample comprised PBMCs or a T cell subset sorted from them (not recorded which). The TCR sequence derives from an adult woman who had mild COVID-19 (a few samples of this study predate the infection). Cell type and time point are not known. The chain has TRBV7-2 and TRBJ2-1; possibly TRBD1 or TRBD2 for D (5 bases each). The CDR3 protein is CASSPGTDSYNEQFF. The CDR3 nucleotides read TGTGCCAGCAGCCCCGGGACGGACTCCTACAATGAGCAGTTCTTC.